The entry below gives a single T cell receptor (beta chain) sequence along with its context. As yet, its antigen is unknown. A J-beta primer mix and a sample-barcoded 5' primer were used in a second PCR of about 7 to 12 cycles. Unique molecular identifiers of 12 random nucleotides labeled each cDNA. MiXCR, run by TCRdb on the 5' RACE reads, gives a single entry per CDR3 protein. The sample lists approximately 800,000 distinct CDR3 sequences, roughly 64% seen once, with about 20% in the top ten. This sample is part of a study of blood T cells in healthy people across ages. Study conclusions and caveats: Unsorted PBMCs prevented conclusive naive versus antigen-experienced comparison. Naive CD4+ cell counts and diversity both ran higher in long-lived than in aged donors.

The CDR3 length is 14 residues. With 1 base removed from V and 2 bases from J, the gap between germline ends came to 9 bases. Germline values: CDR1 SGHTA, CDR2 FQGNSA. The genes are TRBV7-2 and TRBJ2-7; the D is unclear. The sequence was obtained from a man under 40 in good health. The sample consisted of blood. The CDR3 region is CASSLVPETYEQYF. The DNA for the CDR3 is TGTGCCAGCAGCTTAGTTCCGGAAACCTACGAGCAGTACTTC.